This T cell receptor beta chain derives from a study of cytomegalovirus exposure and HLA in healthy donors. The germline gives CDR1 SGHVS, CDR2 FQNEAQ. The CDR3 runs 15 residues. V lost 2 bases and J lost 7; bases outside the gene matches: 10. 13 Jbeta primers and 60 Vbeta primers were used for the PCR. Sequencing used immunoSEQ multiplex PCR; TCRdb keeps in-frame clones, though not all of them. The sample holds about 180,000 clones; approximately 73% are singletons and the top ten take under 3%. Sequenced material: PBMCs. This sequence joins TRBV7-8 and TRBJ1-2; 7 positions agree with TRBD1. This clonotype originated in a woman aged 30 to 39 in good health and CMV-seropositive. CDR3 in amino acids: CASSLRRQGWVGYTF. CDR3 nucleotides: TGTGCCAGCAGCTTAAGGAGACAGGGTTGGGTTGGCTACACCTTC.